This T cell receptor (beta chain) was recorded in a study of blood T cell repertoires in COVID-19. Study at large: The United States, Italy and Spain provided the acute and convalescent COVID-19 samples. The analysed material was cDNA or gDNA that came from T cells, B-cell-depleted T cells, or PBMCs.

Methods used by the authors: Amplifying reference gene primers gave estimates of nucleated cell counts. Sequenced by immunoSEQ multiplex PCR; TCRdb stores in-frame clones only, minus some. That table furnishes V, J and clone size, whereas the DNA furnished D and trimming. The sample lists 180,000 or so clones; roughly four fifths were seen once. Sample: peripheral blood. This receptor was taken from a man aged 45-65 years who had recovered from COVID-19.

The CDR3 bases are TGTGCCAGCAGGTCGGGCTACGGACTAGCGGATTACAATGAGCAGTTCTTC. Encoded protein: CASRSGYGLADYNEQFF. The V and J genes are TRBV9 and TRBJ2-1; the match to TRBD2 covers 10 bases. Germline V lookup: CDR1 SGDLS, CDR2 YYNGEE. The CDR3 contains 17 residues. The V and J ends lost 5 bases and 4 bases, in that order; junction bases with no gene match: 12.